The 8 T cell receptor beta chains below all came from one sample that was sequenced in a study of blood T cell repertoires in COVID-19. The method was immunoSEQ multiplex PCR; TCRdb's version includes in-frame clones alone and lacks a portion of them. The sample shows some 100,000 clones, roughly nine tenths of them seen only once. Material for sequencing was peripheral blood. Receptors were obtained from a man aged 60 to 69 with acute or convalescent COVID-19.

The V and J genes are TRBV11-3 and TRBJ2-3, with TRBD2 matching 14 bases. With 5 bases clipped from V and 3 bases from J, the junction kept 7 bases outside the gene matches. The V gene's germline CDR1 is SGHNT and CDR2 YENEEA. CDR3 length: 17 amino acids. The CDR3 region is CASSPVRLAGGTDTQYF. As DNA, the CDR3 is TGTGCCAGCAGCCCGGTCCGACTAGCGGGAGGGACAGATACGCAGTATTTT.

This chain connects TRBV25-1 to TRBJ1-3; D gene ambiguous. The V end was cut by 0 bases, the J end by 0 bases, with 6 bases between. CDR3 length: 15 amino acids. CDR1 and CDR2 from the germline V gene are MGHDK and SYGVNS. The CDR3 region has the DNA TGTGCCAGCAGTGAATATCCCAGCTCTGGAAACACCATATATTTT. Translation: CASSEYPSSGNTIYF.

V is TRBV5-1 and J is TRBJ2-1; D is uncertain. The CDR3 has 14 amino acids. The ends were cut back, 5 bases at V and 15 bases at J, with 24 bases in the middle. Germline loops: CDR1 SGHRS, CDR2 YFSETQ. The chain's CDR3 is CASSEAPGSGLMFF. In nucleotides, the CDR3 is TGCGCCAGCAGTGAGGCCCCCGGTTCTGGCCTAATGTTCTTC. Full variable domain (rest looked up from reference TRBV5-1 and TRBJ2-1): KAGVTQTPRYLIKTRGQQVTLSCSPISGHRSVSWYQQTPGQGLQFLFEYFSETQRNKGNFPGRFSGRQFSNSRSEMNVSTLELGDSALYLCASSEAPGSGLMFFGPGTRLTVL.

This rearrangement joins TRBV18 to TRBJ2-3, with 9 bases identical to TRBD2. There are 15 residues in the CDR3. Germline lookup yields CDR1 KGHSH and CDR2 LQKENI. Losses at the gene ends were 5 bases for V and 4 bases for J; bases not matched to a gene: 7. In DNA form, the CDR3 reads TGTGCCAGCTCAGCTGAAGCGGGGGGCGCAGATACGCAGTATTTT. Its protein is CASSAEAGGADTQYF.

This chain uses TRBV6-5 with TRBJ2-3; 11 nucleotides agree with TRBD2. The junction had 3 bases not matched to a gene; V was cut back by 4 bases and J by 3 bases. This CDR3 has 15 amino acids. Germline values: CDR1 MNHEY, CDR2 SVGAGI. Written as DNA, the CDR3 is TGTGCCAGCAGTTTACTAGCGGGAGTAACAGATACGCAGTATTTT. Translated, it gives CASSLLAGVTDTQYF.

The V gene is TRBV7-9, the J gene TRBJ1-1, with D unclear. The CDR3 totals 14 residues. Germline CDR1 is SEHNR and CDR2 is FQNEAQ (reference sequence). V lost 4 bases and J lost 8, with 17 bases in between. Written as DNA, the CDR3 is TGTGCCAGCAGCTCGGCAGCTCGACGGGGAGAAGCTTTCTTT. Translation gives CASSSAARRGEAFF.

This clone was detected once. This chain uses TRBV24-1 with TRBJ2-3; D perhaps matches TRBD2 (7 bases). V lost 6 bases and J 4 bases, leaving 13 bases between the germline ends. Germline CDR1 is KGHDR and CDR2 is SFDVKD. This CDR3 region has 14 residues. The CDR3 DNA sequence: TGTGCCACCAGTCCCGAGGGGGGGTCAGATACGCAGTATTTT. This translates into CATSPEGGSDTQYF.

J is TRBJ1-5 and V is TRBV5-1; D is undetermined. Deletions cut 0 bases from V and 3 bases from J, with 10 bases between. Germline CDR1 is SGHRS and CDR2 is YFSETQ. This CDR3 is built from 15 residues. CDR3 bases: TGCGCCAGCAGCTTGGCCCCAGGTTCCAATCAGCCCCAGCATTTT. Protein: CASSLAPGSNQPQHF.